This T cell receptor (beta chain) was captured by sequencing in a study of human T cells and chemical hapten exposure. The overall study: Mostly female, the patients presented with alopecia areata, totalis or universalis. General study findings and limits: TCRs exceeding a frequency of 1 in 1000 stayed unchanged under DPC sensitization.

MiXCR, run by TCRdb on the RACE reads, gives a single entry per CDR3 protein. The sample lists about 30,000 distinct CDR3 sequences, 5.8% seen once, with about 6% in the top ten. Germline CDR1 is SGHAT and CDR2 is FQNNGV. The CDR3 contains 17 residues. Trimming stripped 0 bases from V and 7 bases from J, with 19 bases between. A remark on this clonotype: Its target is unknown.

Time point meaning: patch test 3, about 24 weeks after DPC sensitization. Treatment given: therapeutic diphenylcyclopropenone sensitization with weekly scalp DPC. The sample was whole blood, taken in connection with sensitization to the hapten diphenylcyclopropenone (DPC). The clonotype comes from a man aged 25 to 40 with alopecia areata. Some clones in this sample may be carry-over from other donors' samples. V and J are TRBV11-2 and TRBJ2-1; D gene ambiguous. The CDR3 region is CASSLDWKVRRWNEQFF. The CDR3 nucleotides are TGTGCCAGCAGCTTAGATTGGAAGGTTAGACGTTGGAATGAGCAGTTCTTC.